The 10 T cell receptor beta chains presented below share a single source sample, sequenced in a study of shared clonotypes between healthy human individuals. The assay was immunoSEQ multiplex PCR, and TCRdb's table has in-frame clones only and misses some. The data hold almost 750,000 clones, with around 70% observed a single time. Source material: memory CD4+ T cells sorted from blood. Subset reported: CD45RA-negative fraction. The source of these receptors is a woman in her 30s in good health.

This rearrangement joins TRBV4-1 to TRBJ2-2; D gene unclear. V dropped 4 bases and J dropped 6 bases, with 21 bases sitting between them. CDR1 and CDR2 (germline): MGHRA, YSYEKL. The CDR3 loop spans 17 amino acids. The CDR3 sequence is CASSPFWIGSKAGELFF. In nucleotides, the CDR3 is TGCGCCAGCAGCCCCTTTTGGATAGGCAGTAAGGCCGGGGAGCTGTTTTTT.

This chain connects TRBV23-1 to TRBJ2-7; no clear D gene. TRBV23-1 is noted as an ORF with a role that remains uncertain. The CDR3 contains 14 residues. V shed 5 bases and J shed 6 bases, with 17 bases lying between them. CDR3 in amino acids: CASSSPPVLREQYF. CDR3 nucleotides: TGCGCCAGCAGTTCCCCCCCCGTCCTCCGCGAGCAGTACTTC.

Here the CDR3 reads CASGLGLAGSGEQFF. CDR3 DNA sequence: TGTGCTAGTGGTTTGGGACTAGCGGGATCAGGTGAGCAGTTCTTC. The chain uses TRBV12-5 and TRBJ2-1; TRBD2 matches at 11 bases. Trimming cost V 1 base and J 9 bases; bases outside gene matches: 5. The CDR3 consists of 15 residues. Germline values: CDR1 LGHNT, CDR2 FRNRAP. Full variable domain (missing parts from reference TRBV12-5 and TRBJ2-1): DARVTQTPRHKVTEMGQEVTMRCQPILGHNTVFWYRQTMMQGLELLAYFRNRAPLDDSGMPKDRFSAEMPDATLATLKIQPSEPRDSAVYFCASGLGLAGSGEQFFGPGTRLTVL.

The chain has TRBV5-1 and TRBJ2-5, with 7 positions matching TRBD2. V gave up 7 bases and J gave up 1 base; unmatched junction bases: 13. This CDR3 comprises 16 residues. Per germline, CDR1 SGHRS and CDR2 YFSETQ. CDR3 protein: CASREGAGAGQETQYF. CDR3 coding DNA: TGCGCCAGCCGCGAAGGGGCGGGAGCGGGCCAAGAGACCCAGTACTTC.

The genes are TRBV14 and TRBJ1-2; a possible D gene is TRBD1 (6 bases). Germline V gives CDR1 SGHDN, CDR2 FVKESK. The V end lost 2 bases, the J end lost 5 bases, and 12 bases lay between the germline ends. The CDR3 extends over 14 amino acids. The CDR3 DNA follows: TGTGCCAGCAGCCAAACGGGGGCATCTTATGGCTACACCTTC. Translating it yields CASSQTGASYGYTF.

This clone was counted ten times or more. The chain carries TRBV11-2 and TRBJ2-3, with D uncertain. Germline lookup yields CDR1 SGHAT and CDR2 FQNNGV. The CDR3 runs 14 residues. V was clipped by 7 bases and J by 4 bases, with 15 bases between them. CDR3: CASTRVGSADTQYF. As DNA, the CDR3 is TGTGCCAGCACCCGAGTTGGGTCGGCAGATACGCAGTATTTT.

This chain links TRBV6-1 with TRBJ2-7; TRBD1 might be the D (6 bases). CDR3 length equals 17 residues. Trimming removed 0 bases from V and 4 bases from J, with 19 bases in between. Per germline, CDR1 MNHNS and CDR2 SASEGT. CDR3 DNA sequence: TGTGCCAGCAGTGAAGCGAAACAGGGTTGGACACCTTACGAGCAGTACTTC. It codes for CASSEAKQGWTPYEQYF.

This clone was observed once. The chain links TRBV28 to TRBJ1-1; D gene unclear. The CDR3 is 12 amino acids. Per germline, CDR1 MDHEN and CDR2 SYDVKM. With 3 bases removed from V and 7 bases from J, the gap between germline ends came to 9 bases. CDR3 coding DNA: TGTGCCAGCAGTTTCCTAGCAGGTGAAGCTTTCTTT. It codes for CASSFLAGEAFF. Drawing the rest from reference TRBV28 and TRBJ1-1, the complete variable domain is DVKVTQSSRYLVKRTGEKVFLECVQDMDHENMFWYRQDPGLGLRLIYFSYDVKMKEKGDIPEGYSVSREKKERFSLILESASTNQTSMYLCASSFLAGEAFFGQGTRLTVV.

This rearrangement joins TRBV28 to TRBJ2-5; 9 nucleotides line up with TRBD2. The CDR3 consists of 16 residues. Germline lookup yields CDR1 MDHEN and CDR2 SYDVKM. Trimming took 6 bases from V and 4 from J; bases not matched to a gene: 12. The CDR3 reads CASSELAGLYTETQYF. The DNA for the CDR3 is TGTGCCAGCAGCGAACTAGCGGGCCTATACACAGAGACCCAGTACTTC.

The chain is built from TRBV7-2 and TRBJ1-5; D ambiguous. The CDR3 totals 12 residues. Trimming stripped 1 base from V and 6 bases from J, with 4 bases between. Germline V CDR1 and CDR2: SGHTA, FQGNSA. The CDR3 is CASSLGVQPQHF. CDR3 coding DNA: TGTGCCAGCAGCTTAGGGGTTCAGCCCCAGCATTTT. The full variable domain, with the rest looked up from reference TRBV7-2 and TRBJ1-5, is GAGVSQSPSNKVTEKGKDVELRCDPISGHTALYWYRQSLGQGLEFLIYFQGNSAPDKSGLPSDRFSAERTGGSVSTLTIQRTQQEDSAVYLCASSLGVQPQHFGDGTRLSIL.